A single sample gave rise to the 17 T cell receptor beta chains below, sequenced in a study of metastatic and nonmetastatic thyroid tumors. MiXCR reprocessed the PCR reads for TCRdb. Of about 23,000 clones listed, roughly 19% were seen once; the top ten hold about 4.6%. Every patient was untreated before thyroid surgery. The sample taken for sequencing was blood. All receptors derive from a male donor with papillary thyroid cancer or a benign thyroid nodule (not recorded which). Some clones in this sample may be carry-over from other donors' samples.

This clone has a count of ten or more. This may be a read error, as it is one base from a much larger clone. The rearrangement joins TRBV20-1 to TRBJ2-4, with D maybe TRBD2 (6 bases). Trimming cost V 5 bases and J 10 bases, with 24 bases left between them. CDR1 DFQATT and CDR2 SNEGSKA come from the germline V gene (reference sequence). The CDR3 runs to 15 residues. The CDR3 sequence: CSAGSPPADLAIQYF. CDR3 in DNA: TGCAGTGCTGGATCCCCTCCGGCGGACCTAGCGATTCAGTACTTC.

This clone was counted ten times or more. This rearrangement joins TRBV30 to TRBJ1-2; a weak D match, TRBD1 (5 bases). The CDR3 sequence is 10 residues long. The germline V gene has CDR1 GTSNPN and CDR2 SVGIG (reference sequence). The ends were cut back, 5 bases at V and 7 bases at J, with 8 bases in the middle. CDR3 sequence reads: CAWGDFGYTF. The CDR3 coding sequence is TGTGCCTGGGGGGACTTTGGCTACACCTTC.

By share, this clone counts as medium-sized. This chain links TRBV6-1 with TRBJ2-7; D may be TRBD2 (5 bases). Trimming pared 6 bases from V and 3 bases from J, leaving 12 bases between. The CDR3 spans 13 residues. Germline V gene sequence: CDR1 MNHNS, CDR2 SASEGT. Written as DNA, the CDR3 is TGTGCCAGCAGCCCTTCCCGGGGCTACGAGCAGTACTTC. This gives the protein CASSPSRGYEQYF.

This clone was found many times. The gene calls are TRBV7-6 and TRBJ2-6; D is undetermined. The ends were cut back, 0 bases at V and 4 bases at J, with 25 bases in the middle. CDR3 length: 21 residues. CDR1 and CDR2 from the germline V gene are SGHVS and FNYEAQ. CDR3 sequence: CASSLAFGRRTGLGGANVLTF. In DNA form, the CDR3 reads TGTGCCAGCAGCTTAGCGTTTGGACGGCGGACGGGCTTGGGGGGGGCCAACGTCCTGACTTTC.

This clone occurred many times. This chain joins TRBV7-2 and TRBJ2-1, with a possible D match to TRBD2 (5 bases). Germline V gene data show CDR1 as SGHTA and CDR2 as FQGNSA. V was trimmed by 7 bases and J by 1 base, leaving 11 bases between them. This CDR3 has 14 amino acids. CDR3 bases: TGTGCCAGCACGTCTGCGGGTTCCTACAATGAGCAGTTCTTC. This gives the protein CASTSAGSYNEQFF.

This clone was seen at least ten times. V usage is TRBV5-1 and J usage is TRBJ2-4; possibly TRBD2 for D (5 bases). There are 13 residues in the CDR3. The germline V and J ends were trimmed by 4 bases and 7 bases, with 12 bases remaining between them. Looked up from germline, CDR1 is SGHRS and CDR2 is YFSETQ. The CDR3 region is CASSPRTGNIQYF. CDR3 DNA: TGCGCCAGCAGCCCCAGGACGGGGAACATTCAGTACTTC.

This sequence joins TRBV7-9 and TRBJ2-5; D possibly corresponds to TRBD2 (6 bases). V was trimmed by 5 bases and J by 1 base, leaving 17 bases between them. Germline values: CDR1 SEHNR, CDR2 FQNEAQ (reference sequence). This CDR3 comprises 16 residues. CDR3 bases: TGTGCCAGCAGCCCAGGACTATCGGTGACCCAAGAGACCCAGTACTTC. Protein sequence: CASSPGLSVTQETQYF.

The sample holds many counts of this clone. The V and J genes are TRBV30 and TRBJ2-5, with D tentatively TRBD1 (5 bases). The CDR3 totals 12 residues. V lost 0 bases and J lost 10, with 12 bases in between. The germline CDR1 and CDR2 sequences are GTSNPN and SVGIG (reference sequence). The CDR3 nucleotides read TGTGCCTGGAGTGTAGGGCAGGGCAACCAGTACTTC. Residues: CAWSVGQGNQYF.

This chain uses TRBV4-2 with TRBJ1-4, with D hard to call. There are 11 residues in the CDR3. Trimming took 6 bases from V and 3 from J, leaving 2 bases between them. Germline CDR1 LGHNA, CDR2 YNFKEQ. CDR3 sequence: CASSSNEKLFF. CDR3 coding DNA: TGTGCCAGCAGTTCTAATGAAAAACTGTTTTTT.

This clone was picked up a small number of times. The chain couples TRBV11-3 to TRBJ1-2; the D gene is possibly TRBD1 (6 bases). Germline CDR1 and CDR2: SGHNT and YENEEA. The V and J ends lost 5 bases and 6 bases respectively, with 16 bases between them. The CDR3 totals 14 residues. The CDR3 protein is CASSLEGGRDGYTF. DNA for the CDR3: TGTGCCAGCAGCCTCGAGGGGGGACGAGATGGCTACACCTTC.

In this sample, this clone is medium-sized (0.01 to 0.1%). The chain is built from TRBV12-3 or TRBV12-4 and TRBJ2-6; D gene unclear. V was trimmed by 6 bases and J by 4 bases, leaving 7 bases between them. The CDR3 extends over 13 amino acids. CDR3: CASRSLGANVLTF. As DNA, the CDR3 is TGTGCCAGCAGATCCCTCGGGGCCAACGTCCTGACTTTC.

This clone was observed at least ten times. This rearrangement joins TRBV2 to TRBJ1-5, with 9 bases lining up with TRBD1. V was pared by 7 bases and J by 4 bases, with 17 bases of the junction left unmatched. CDR1 and CDR2 (germline): SNHLY, FYNNEI. The CDR3 totals 18 residues. As DNA, the CDR3 is TGTGCCAGCACTGGGGACAGGAGGACAGGGGAGGGGAATCAGCCCCAGCATTTT. It is translated as CASTGDRRTGEGNQPQHF.

In this sample, this clone turned up many times. The chain couples TRBV6-2 or TRBV6-3 to TRBJ2-3; 7 bases align to TRBD2. In germline, CDR1 is MNHEY, CDR2 SVGEGT. V lost 7 bases and J lost 2; bases outside the gene matches: 6. The CDR3 is 14 residues long. CDR3 in DNA: TGTGCCAGCACCGACCGGGACTACACAGATACGCAGTATTTT. The encoded protein is CASTDRDYTDTQYF.

This clone was seen once. The chain joins TRBV7-2 to TRBJ2-7; a possible D gene is TRBD1 (6 bases). Germline loops: CDR1 SGHTA, CDR2 FQGNSA. This CDR3 contains 14 residues. V dropped 5 bases and J dropped 5 bases, with 16 bases sitting between them. CDR3: CASSPQGSRHEQYF. In DNA, the CDR3 is TGTGCCAGCAGCCCACAGGGTAGTCGCCACGAGCAGTACTTC.

This clone was picked up one time. The chain recombines TRBV7-9 with TRBJ2-5; D tentatively reads TRBD1 or TRBD2 (6 bases each). V lost 5 bases and J 4 bases, leaving 14 bases between the germline ends. The CDR3 covers 14 residues. Germline CDR1 SEHNR, CDR2 FQNEAQ (reference sequence). CDR3 DNA: TGTGCCAGCAGCGCTCCGGGGGCTGGAGAGACCCAGTACTTC. Protein sequence: CASSAPGAGETQYF.

This clone appeared a single time. The genes are TRBV4-2 and TRBJ2-2; the match to TRBD2 covers 7 bases. This CDR3 spans 16 amino acids. The germline V gene has CDR1 LGHNA and CDR2 YNFKEQ. The ends lost 1 base at V and 1 base at J; junction bases unmatched: 3. The CDR3 spells CASSQAAGLNTGELFF. CDR3 bases: TGTGCCAGCAGCCAAGCAGCGGGGTTGAACACCGGGGAGCTGTTTTTT.

This chain's CDR3 is CASSSSGTGVSNQPQHF. CDR3 sequence (DNA): TGTGCCAGCAGTTCCTCCGGGACAGGGGTAAGCAATCAGCCCCAGCATTTT. The rearrangement links TRBV11-2 to TRBJ1-5; 10 positions agree with TRBD1. Germline CDR1 is SGHAT and CDR2 is FQNNGV. This CDR3 is built from 17 residues. V dropped 6 bases and J dropped 1; count of bases not matched to a gene: 9.